A selection of T cell receptor beta chains follows, all from one sample in a study of OX40 agonist ivuxolimab in advanced cancers. This table comes from immunoSEQ multiplex PCR, and its TCRdb copy is limited to in-frame clones, with some not included. The data contain some 64,000 clones, around 90% of them singletons. The specimen was CD4+ or CD8+ T cells sorted from blood, collected in a trial of the OX40 agonist ivuxolimab. Source of these receptors: an adult with an advanced solid tumor such as melanoma, head and neck, liver or kidney cancer. CDR3s include the opening cysteine and the closing phenylalanine or tryptophan. The order of the fields is clone size, D gene, V gene, J gene, CDR3 protein, CDR3 DNA. A D gene is named only where the DNA matches it firmly. Size values are once, few and many counts, or a class for expanded clones, and some rows have none.

size: once; D: NA; V: TRBV6-1; J: TRBJ1-2; CDR3: CASSPDRTYGYTF; DNA: TGTGCCAGCAGCCCAGACAGGACCTATGGCTACACCTTC
size: NA; D: NA; V: TRBV7-2; J: TRBJ1-4; CDR3: CASNRVGEKLFF; DNA: TGTGCCAGTAACAGGGTCGGTGAAAAACTGTTTTTT
size: NA; D: NA; V: TRBV5-1; J: TRBJ2-2; CDR3: CASRDLDRKKYGELFF; DNA: TGCGCCAGCAGAGATCTTGACAGAAAAAAATACGGGGAGCTGTTTTTT
size: few; D: TRBD1; V: TRBV11-2; J: TRBJ2-7; CDR3: CASSRDRILLDEQYF; DNA: TGTGCCAGCAGCCGGGACAGGATCCTCTTGGACGAGCAGTACTTC
size: once; D: TRBD1; V: TRBV6-5; J: TRBJ1-2; CDR3: CASSSNRGPRDYGYTF; DNA: TGTGCCAGCAGTTCAAACAGGGGTCCCCGGGACTATGGCTACACCTTC
size: NA; D: TRBD1; V: TRBV4-1; J: TRBJ1-2; CDR3: CASSLRGQGSHGYTF; DNA: TGCGCCAGCAGCCTCCGGGGACAGGGATCCCATGGCTACACCTTC
size: NA; D: NA; V: TRBV7-9; J: TRBJ2-5; CDR3: CASSPQGEGETQYF; DNA: TGTGCCAGCAGCCCCCAGGGAGAGGGAGAGACCCAGTACTTC
size: NA; D: NA; V: TRBV6-1; J: TRBJ1-2; CDR3: CAISEEINYGYTF; DNA: TGTGCCATCTCCGAGGAGATTAACTATGGCTACACCTTC
size: NA; D: NA; V: TRBV10-1; J: TRBJ1-2; CDR3: CASSDGPGGYTF; DNA: TGCGCCAGCAGTGATGGGCCCGGTGGCTACACCTTC
size: NA; D: TRBD1; V: TRBV7-6; J: TRBJ2-7; CDR3: CASSIIAGTGIAEQYF; DNA: TGTGCCAGCAGCATTATCGCCGGGACAGGAATTGCAGAGCAGTACTTC
size: NA; D: TRBD1; V: TRBV13; J: TRBJ1-1; CDR3: CASSPDRGSVTRAPAFF; DNA: TGTGCCAGCAGCCCGGACAGGGGAAGTGTAACTCGCGCTCCAGCTTTCTTT
size: NA; D: NA; V: TRBV7-9; J: TRBJ1-1; CDR3: CASSLDGRLAEAFF; DNA: TGTGCCAGCAGCTTAGATGGACGCCTAGCTGAAGCTTTCTTT
size: NA; D: NA; V: TRBV5-1; J: TRBJ2-1; CDR3: CASSLGLLNEQFF; DNA: TGCGCCAGCAGCTTGGGGCTTCTTAATGAGCAGTTCTTC
size: NA; D: NA; V: TRBV9; J: TRBJ1-2; CDR3: CASSAGVSYGYTF; DNA: TGTGCCAGCAGCGCAGGGGTAAGCTATGGCTACACCTTC
size: NA; D: NA; V: TRBV28; J: TRBJ2-7; CDR3: CASPLREQYF; DNA: TGTGCCAGCCCGCTGAGGGAGCAGTACTTC
size: NA; D: NA; V: TRBV19; J: TRBJ1-2; CDR3: CASRSLIGPNYGYTF; DNA: TGTGCCAGTAGATCCCTCATTGGGCCAAACTATGGCTACACCTTC
size: NA; D: NA; V: TRBV7-9; J: TRBJ1-1; CDR3: CASSFLGARSTEAFF; DNA: TGTGCCAGCAGCTTCTTGGGGGCGAGGAGCACTGAAGCTTTCTTT
size: NA; D: NA; V: TRBV30; J: TRBJ1-2; CDR3: CAWRIPGSYGYTF; DNA: TGTGCCTGGAGGATCCCAGGGAGCTATGGCTACACCTTC
size: NA; D: NA; V: TRBV7-7; J: TRBJ2-7; CDR3: CASSLDRGSLEQYF; DNA: TGTGCTAGCAGCTTAGACCGGGGGTCCTTGGAGCAGTACTTC
size: once; D: NA; V: TRBV28; J: TRBJ2-7; CDR3: CASSPDSYEQYF; DNA: TGTGCCAGCAGTCCCGACTCCTACGAGCAGTACTTC
size: NA; D: NA; V: TRBV30; J: TRBJ1-2; CDR3: CAWRSLGGYTF; DNA: TGTGCCTGGAGGTCACTTGGGGGCTACACCTTC
size: NA; D: TRBD2; V: TRBV5-1; J: TRBJ2-3; CDR3: CASRYEAGRADTQYF; DNA: TGCGCCAGCAGATACGAAGCGGGACGCGCAGATACGCAGTATTTT
size: NA; D: NA; V: TRBV6-5; J: TRBJ1-3; CDR3: CASRQTISGNTIYF; DNA: TGTGCCAGCAGACAGACCATTTCTGGAAACACCATATATTTT
size: NA; D: NA; V: TRBV29-1; J: TRBJ2-7; CDR3: CSVEEGTRGSYEQYF; DNA: TGCAGCGTTGAAGAAGGCACTAGGGGGTCCTACGAGCAGTACTTC
size: NA; D: TRBD2; V: TRBV27; J: TRBJ2-7; CDR3: CASSLPTRTSGRLFEQYF; DNA: TGTGCCAGCAGTTTACCGACCAGGACTAGCGGGAGGCTTTTCGAGCAGTACTTC
size: NA; D: TRBD2; V: TRBV5-1; J: TRBJ2-5; CDR3: CASSPLSGGRETQYF; DNA: TGCGCCAGCAGCCCACTTTCGGGGGGTCGAGAGACCCAGTACTTC
size: NA; D: NA; V: TRBV5-6; J: TRBJ2-3; CDR3: CASTQRGGTSTDTQYF; DNA: TGTGCCAGCACCCAACGAGGGGGTACGAGCACAGATACGCAGTATTTT
size: NA; D: NA; V: TRBV28; J: TRBJ2-1; CDR3: CASSSSLTPNEQFF; DNA: TGTGCCAGCAGTTCCTCGTTGACCCCTAATGAGCAGTTCTTC
size: NA; D: NA; V: TRBV7-5; J: TRBJ2-7; CDR3: CARRLSGGAYEQYF; DNA: TGTGCCAGACGGTTGAGCGGGGGGGCCTACGAGCAGTACTTC
size: NA; D: TRBD2; V: TRBV7-6; J: TRBJ2-1; CDR3: CASSLGLPGGYEQFF; DNA: TGTGCCAGCAGCTTAGGCCTCCCGGGAGGGTATGAGCAGTTCTTC
size: NA; D: NA; V: TRBV4-2; J: TRBJ1-2; CDR3: CASSPEGLGYYGYTF; DNA: TGTGCCAGCAGCCCCGAAGGGCTGGGGTACTATGGCTACACCTTC